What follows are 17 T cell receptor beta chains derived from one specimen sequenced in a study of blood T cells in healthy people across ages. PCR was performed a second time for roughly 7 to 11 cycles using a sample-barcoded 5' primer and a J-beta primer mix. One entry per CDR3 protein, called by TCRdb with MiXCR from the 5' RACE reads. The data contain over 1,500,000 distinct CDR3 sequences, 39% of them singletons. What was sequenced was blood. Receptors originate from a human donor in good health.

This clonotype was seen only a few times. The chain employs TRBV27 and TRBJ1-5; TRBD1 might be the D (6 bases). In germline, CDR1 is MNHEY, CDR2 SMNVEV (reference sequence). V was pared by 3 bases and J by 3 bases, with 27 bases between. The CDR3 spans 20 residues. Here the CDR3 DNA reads TGTGCCAGCAGTTTCCTAACATCTATATTGAACCGGGACACCAATCAGCCCCAGCATTTT. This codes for CASSFLTSILNRDTNQPQHF.

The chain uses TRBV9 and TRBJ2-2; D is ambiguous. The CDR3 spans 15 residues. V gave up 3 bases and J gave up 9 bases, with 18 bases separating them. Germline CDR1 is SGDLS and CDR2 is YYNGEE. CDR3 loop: CASSEGIGPSWELFF. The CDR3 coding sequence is TGTGCCAGCAGCGAAGGCATCGGTCCCAGCTGGGAGCTGTTTTTT. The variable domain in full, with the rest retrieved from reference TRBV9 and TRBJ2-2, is DSGVTQTPKHLITATGQRVTLRCSPRSGDLSVYWYQQSLDQGLQFLIQYYNGEERAKGNILERFSAQQFPDLHSELNLSSLELGDSALYFCASSEGIGPSWELFFGEGSRLTVL.

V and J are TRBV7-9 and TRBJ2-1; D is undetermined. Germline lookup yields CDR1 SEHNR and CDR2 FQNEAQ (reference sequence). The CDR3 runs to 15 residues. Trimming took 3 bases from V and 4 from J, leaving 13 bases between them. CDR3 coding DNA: TGTGCCAGCAGCTTGATCACAGCTGGATACAATGAGCAGTTCTTC. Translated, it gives CASSLITAGYNEQFF. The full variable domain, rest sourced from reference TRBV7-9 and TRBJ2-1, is DTGVSQNPRHKITKRGQNVTFRCDPISEHNRLYWYRQTLGQGPEFLTYFQNEAQLEKSRLLSDRFSAERPKGSFSTLEIQRTEQGDSAMYLCASSLITAGYNEQFFGPGTRLTVL.

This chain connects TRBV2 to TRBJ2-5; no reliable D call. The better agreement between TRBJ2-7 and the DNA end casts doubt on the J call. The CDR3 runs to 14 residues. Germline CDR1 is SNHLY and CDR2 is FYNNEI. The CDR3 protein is CASIIGRATYEQYF. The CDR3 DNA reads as TGTGCCAGCATTATTGGAAGGGCCACCTACGAGCAGTACTTC.

In DNA form, the CDR3 reads TGTGCCAGCAGCTTGGGGTCTAGCGGGGGCAACGAGCAGTACTTC. Translating gives CASSLGSSGGNEQYF. V is TRBV5-5 and J is TRBJ2-7; 10 bases fit TRBD2. With V trimmed by 0 bases and J by 5 bases, 5 bases remained unmatched. Germline V gene lookup returns CDR1 SGHKS and CDR2 YYEKEE (reference sequence). CDR3 length: 15 residues.

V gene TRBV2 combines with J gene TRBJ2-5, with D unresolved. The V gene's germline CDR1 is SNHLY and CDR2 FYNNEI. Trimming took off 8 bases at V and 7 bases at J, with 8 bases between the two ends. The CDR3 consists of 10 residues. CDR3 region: CASLRGTQYF. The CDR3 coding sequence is TGTGCCAGCCTCAGAGGGACCCAGTACTTC.

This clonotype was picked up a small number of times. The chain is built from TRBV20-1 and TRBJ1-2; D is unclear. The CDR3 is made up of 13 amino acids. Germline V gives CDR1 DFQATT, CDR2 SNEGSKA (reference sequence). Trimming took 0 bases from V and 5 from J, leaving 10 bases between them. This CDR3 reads CSARELTRYGYTF. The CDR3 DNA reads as TGCAGTGCTAGAGAACTAACCCGTTATGGCTACACCTTC.

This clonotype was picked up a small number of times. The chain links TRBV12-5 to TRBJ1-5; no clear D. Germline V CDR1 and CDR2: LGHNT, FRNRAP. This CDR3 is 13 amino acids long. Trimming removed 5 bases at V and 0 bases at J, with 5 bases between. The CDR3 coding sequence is TGTGCTAGTGGTCCCGCTAGCAATCAGCCCCAGCATTTT. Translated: CASGPASNQPQHF. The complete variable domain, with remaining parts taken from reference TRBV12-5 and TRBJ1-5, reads DARVTQTPRHKVTEMGQEVTMRCQPILGHNTVFWYRQTMMQGLELLAYFRNRAPLDDSGMPKDRFSAEMPDATLATLKIQPSEPRDSAVYFCASGPASNQPQHFGDGTRLSIL.

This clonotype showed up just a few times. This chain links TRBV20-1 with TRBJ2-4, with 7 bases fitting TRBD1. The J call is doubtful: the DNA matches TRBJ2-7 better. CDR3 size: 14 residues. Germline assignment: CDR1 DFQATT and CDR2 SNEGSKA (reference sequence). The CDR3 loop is CSAPGQFFCYEQYF. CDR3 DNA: TGCAGTGCCCCGGGACAGTTCTTCTGCTACGAGCAGTACTTC.

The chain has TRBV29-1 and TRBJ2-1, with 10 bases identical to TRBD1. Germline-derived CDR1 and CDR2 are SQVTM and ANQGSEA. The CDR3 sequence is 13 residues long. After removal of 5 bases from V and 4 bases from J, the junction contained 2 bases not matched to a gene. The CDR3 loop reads CSVKGQGYNEQFF. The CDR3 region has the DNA TGCAGCGTTAAGGGACAGGGGTACAATGAGCAGTTCTTC.

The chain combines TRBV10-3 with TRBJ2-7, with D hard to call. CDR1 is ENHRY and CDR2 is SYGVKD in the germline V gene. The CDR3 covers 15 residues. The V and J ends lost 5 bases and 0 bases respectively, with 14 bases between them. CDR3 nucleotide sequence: TGTGCCATCAGTAACGGTCTTCCGGGCTCCTACGAGCAGTACTTC. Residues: CAISNGLPGSYEQYF.

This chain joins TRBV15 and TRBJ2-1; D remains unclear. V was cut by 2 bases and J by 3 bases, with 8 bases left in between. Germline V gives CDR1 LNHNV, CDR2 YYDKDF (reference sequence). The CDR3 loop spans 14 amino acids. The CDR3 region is CATSRKGNYNEQFF. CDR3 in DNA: TGTGCCACCAGCAGAAAAGGGAACTACAATGAGCAGTTCTTC.

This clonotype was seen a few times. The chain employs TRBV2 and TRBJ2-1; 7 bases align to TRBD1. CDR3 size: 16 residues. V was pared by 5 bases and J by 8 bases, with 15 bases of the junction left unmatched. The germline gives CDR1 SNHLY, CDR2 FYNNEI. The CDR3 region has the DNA TGTGCCAGCAGTAGACCCAGGGGGTTTTATATCGATGAGCAGTTCTTC. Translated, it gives CASSRPRGFYIDEQFF.

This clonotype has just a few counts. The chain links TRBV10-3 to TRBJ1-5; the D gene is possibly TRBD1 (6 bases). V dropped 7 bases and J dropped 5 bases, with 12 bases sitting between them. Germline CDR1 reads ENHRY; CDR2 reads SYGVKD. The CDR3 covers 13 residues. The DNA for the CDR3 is TGTGCCATCAATGCGGGGGCCGATCAGCCCCAGCATTTT. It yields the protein CAINAGADQPQHF.

CDR3: CSASARYEQYF. The CDR3 DNA follows: TGCAGTGCTTCCGCCCGTTACGAGCAGTACTTC. The V gene is TRBV20-1, the J gene TRBJ2-7; D gene uncertain. Trimming shortened V by 5 bases and J by 4 bases, and 9 bases separated the two germline ends. Germline loops: CDR1 DFQATT, CDR2 SNEGSKA (reference sequence). This CDR3 has 11 residues.

CDR3 sequence (DNA): TGTGCCAGCAGCGCCCGGCAGGCCCAGGACGGACGGAATGAAAAACTGTTTTTT. It codes for CASSARQAQDGRNEKLFF. The J gene is TRBJ1-4, the V gene TRBV9; D is uncertain. This CDR3 is 18 amino acids long. Trimming pared 3 bases from V and 5 bases from J, leaving 23 bases between. The V gene's germline CDR1 is SGDLS and CDR2 YYNGEE.

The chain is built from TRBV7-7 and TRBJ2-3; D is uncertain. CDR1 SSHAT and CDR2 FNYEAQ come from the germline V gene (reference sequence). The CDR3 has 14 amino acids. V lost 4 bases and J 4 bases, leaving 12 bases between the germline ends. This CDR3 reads CASSYGGDADTQYF. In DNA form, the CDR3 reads TGTGCCAGCAGCTATGGTGGAGACGCAGATACGCAGTATTTT.